One and the same sample provided the 27 T cell receptor beta chains below, sequenced in a study of control samples from healthy donors and cancer patients. TCRdb's table, derived via immunoSEQ multiplex PCR, lists solely in-frame clones and lacks some. The repertoire has some 98,000 clones, roughly 84% of them found once; the top ten carry more than 30%. The sample was PBMCs. The receptors come from a man aged 65 to 79 with lung cancer.

This clone was detected only a few times. This rearrangement joins TRBV7-9 to TRBJ2-3, with 15 bases lining up with TRBD2. Germline CDR1 is SEHNR and CDR2 is FQNEAQ (reference sequence). Trimming cost V 4 bases and J 6 bases; bases outside gene matches: 5. This CDR3 has 16 residues. The CDR3 DNA is TGTGCCAGCAGCTACGGGACTAGCGGGGGGACGGATACGCAGTATTTT. It specifies CASSYGTSGGTDTQYF.

The rearrangement uses TRBV19 and TRBJ1-1; perhaps TRBD1 as D (5 bases). The germline V gene has CDR1 LNHDA and CDR2 SQIVND (reference sequence). The CDR3 extends over 13 amino acids. The germline V and J ends were trimmed by 5 bases and 1 base, with 8 bases remaining between them. The CDR3 DNA sequence: TGTGCCAGTAGTGCCAGGGAGAACACTGAAGCTTTCTTT. Its translation: CASSARENTEAFF.

This chain links TRBV7-2 with TRBJ2-5; no reliable D call. Looked up from germline, CDR1 is SGHTA and CDR2 is FQGNSA. This CDR3 comprises 13 residues. Trimming took off 0 bases at V and 3 bases at J, with 5 bases between the two ends. The CDR3 DNA reads TGTGCCAGCAGCTTAGCCCCCGAAGAGACCCAGTACTTC. Its translation: CASSLAPEETQYF.

The chain carries TRBV19 and TRBJ1-4, with D unclear. The CDR3 length is 14 residues. Between the trimmed V and J ends, which lost 7 bases and 7 bases, there was a span of 16 bases. The V gene's germline CDR1 is LNHDA and CDR2 SQIVND (reference sequence). CDR3 nucleotides: TGTGCCAGTACTTCATCCCGTGGGCGTGAAAAACTGTTTTTT. This translates into CASTSSRGREKLFF.

The chain combines TRBV18 with TRBJ2-1; perhaps TRBD1 as D (5 bases). CDR1 is KGHSH, CDR2 LQKENI, per germline. V dropped 2 bases and J dropped 6 bases, with 14 bases sitting between them. This CDR3 is built from 15 residues. The CDR3 nucleotides read TGTGCCAGCTCACCAGGGGCAGGGCGTGGCAATGAGCAGTTCTTC. This translates into CASSPGAGRGNEQFF.

In its sample, this clone was seen once. The gene calls are TRBV21-1 and TRBJ2-7; the DNA was not used to check the table's D call, TRBD2. TRBV21-1 is marked as a pseudogene. CDR3 length: 12 amino acids. CDR3 sequence: CASSRQRYEQYF. The CDR3 DNA is TGTGCCAGCAGCAGGCAGCGCTACGAGCAGTACTTC.

This sequence joins TRBV11-2 and TRBJ1-1; no clear D gene. Germline V CDR1 and CDR2: SGHAT, FQNNGV. Trimming left V 2 bases short and J 1 base short, with 11 bases between. The CDR3 length is 15 residues. The CDR3 nucleotides are TGTGCCAGCAGCTTATGGGTCCGAGGGAACACTGAAGCTTTCTTT. Translating gives CASSLWVRGNTEAFF.

J is TRBJ1-6 and V is TRBV5-1; 9 nucleotides align to TRBD1. The junction had 11 bases not matched to a gene; V was cut back by 0 bases and J by 7 bases. Germline CDR1 and CDR2: SGHRS and YFSETQ. This CDR3 region has 18 residues. DNA of the CDR3: TGCGCCAGCAGCTTGGATCCGCCCGGACAGGGGTGGAATTCACCCCTCCACTTT. This encodes CASSLDPPGQGWNSPLHF. Complete variable domain (other parts from reference TRBV5-1 and TRBJ1-6): KAGVTQTPRYLIKTRGQQVTLSCSPISGHRSVSWYQQTPGQGLQFLFEYFSETQRNKGNFPGRFSGRQFSNSRSEMNVSTLELGDSALYLCASSLDPPGQGWNSPLHFGNGTRLTVT.

The table lists this clone with a few counts. The chain uses TRBV5-1 and TRBJ2-1; 10 positions agree with TRBD1. The length of the CDR3 is 15 residues. Unmatched junction bases numbered 5, after V lost 2 bases and J lost 6 bases. Germline assignment: CDR1 SGHRS and CDR2 YFSETQ. The CDR3 region has the DNA TGCGCCAGCAGCTTTCCGGGACAGGGGAGCAATGAGCAGTTCTTC. Its protein product is CASSFPGQGSNEQFF.

The genes are TRBV23-1 and TRBJ2-3; 8 bases are a match to TRBD1. TRBV23-1 is an open reading frame whose function is uncertain. The junction had 7 bases not matched to a gene; V was cut back by 2 bases and J by 0 bases. The CDR3 runs 17 residues. The DNA of the CDR3 is TGCGCCAGCAGTCAAAGGACAGGGCTTTCTAGCACAGATACGCAGTATTTT. It translates to CASSQRTGLSSTDTQYF.

The V call is TRBV5-1, the J call TRBJ2-7, with D possibly being TRBD1 (6 bases). Deletions cut 2 bases from V and 0 bases from J, with 15 bases between. CDR3 length: 16 residues. CDR1 is SGHRS, CDR2 YFSETQ, per germline. The CDR3 coding sequence is TGCGCCAGCAGCTTATTTTGGACAGCTAACTCCTACGAGCAGTACTTC. Its protein product is CASSLFWTANSYEQYF.

The chain links TRBV10-2 to TRBJ2-7; TRBD1 matches at 11 bases. CDR3 size: 15 residues. Germline loops: CDR1 WSHSY, CDR2 SAAADI. The J segment lost 3 bases and the V segment lost 3 bases, leaving 4 bases of the junction unmatched. CDR3 DNA: TGCGCCAGCAGTGATTCGGGACAGGGGGGCTACGAGCAGTACTTC. Translating gives CASSDSGQGGYEQYF.

This clone appeared once. This chain connects TRBV6-6 to TRBJ1-1, with D unresolved. The germline V gene encodes CDR1 MNHNY and CDR2 SVGAGI (reference sequence). The germline V and J ends were trimmed by 2 bases and 8 bases, with 18 bases remaining between them. There are 15 residues in the CDR3. DNA of the CDR3: TGTGCCAGCAGTTACGTTCTCGGGCGGGATAACGAAGCTTTCTTT. Translation: CASSYVLGRDNEAFF.

The rearrangement links TRBV5-1 to TRBJ2-2; 13 bases are shared with TRBD2. From germline, CDR1 is SGHRS and CDR2 YFSETQ. V was pared by 4 bases and J by 4 bases, with 13 bases of the junction left unmatched. The CDR3 is 19 residues long. Here the CDR3 reads CASSAIGLAGAHSTGELFF. In DNA, the CDR3 is TGCGCCAGCAGCGCTATTGGACTAGCGGGGGCCCATTCCACCGGGGAGCTGTTTTTT. Full variable domain (outside the CDR3, taken from reference TRBV5-1 and TRBJ2-2): KAGVTQTPRYLIKTRGQQVTLSCSPISGHRSVSWYQQTPGQGLQFLFEYFSETQRNKGNFPGRFSGRQFSNSRSEMNVSTLELGDSALYLCASSAIGLAGAHSTGELFFGEGSRLTVL.

V is TRBV13 and J is TRBJ2-4; D perhaps matches TRBD2 (6 bases). The V end lost 0 bases, the J end lost 9 bases, and 12 bases lay between the germline ends. Germline lookup yields CDR1 PRHDT and CDR2 FYEKMQ (reference sequence). The CDR3 sequence is 14 residues long. The CDR3 bases are TGTGCCAGCAGCTTAGGACGCCGGGGAGGCATTCAGTACTTC. It yields the protein CASSLGRRGGIQYF.

J is TRBJ2-7 and V is TRBV7-9; D not resolved. V lost 1 base and J lost 6, with 7 bases in between. Per the germline V gene, CDR1 is SEHNR and CDR2 is FQNEAQ (reference sequence). The CDR3 runs 12 residues. CDR3 protein: CASSLGAVEQYF. The CDR3 nucleotides are TGTGCCAGCAGCTTAGGGGCGGTCGAGCAGTACTTC.

The chain carries TRBV24-1 and TRBJ2-2; the D gene is possibly TRBD1 (6 bases). V was pared by 8 bases and J by 5 bases, with 14 bases between. CDR3 size: 14 residues. The V gene's germline CDR1 is KGHDR and CDR2 SFDVKD. The CDR3 spells CATTWGPGTGELFF. DNA of the CDR3: TGTGCCACCACTTGGGGGCCCGGGACCGGGGAGCTGTTTTTT.

The rearrangement uses TRBV28 and TRBJ2-5; tentative D call: TRBD2 (5 bases). V was pared by 4 bases and J by 1 base, with 7 bases between. The CDR3 covers 13 residues. Germline lookup yields CDR1 MDHEN and CDR2 SYDVKM. The CDR3: CASSSGFQETQYF. CDR3 bases: TGTGCCAGCAGTTCGGGGTTCCAAGAGACCCAGTACTTC. The full variable domain, in which reference TRBV28 and TRBJ2-5 provide the parts outside the CDR3, is DVKVTQSSRYLVKRTGEKVFLECVQDMDHENMFWYRQDPGLGLRLIYFSYDVKMKEKGDIPEGYSVSREKKERFSLILESASTNQTSMYLCASSSGFQETQYFGPGTRLLVL.

The J gene is TRBJ1-2, the V gene TRBV5-1, with D unclear. In germline, CDR1 is SGHRS, CDR2 YFSETQ. V was pared by 3 bases and J by 7 bases, with 13 bases between. This CDR3 spans 13 amino acids. CDR3 region: CASSSQTDFGYTF. DNA of the CDR3: TGCGCCAGCAGCTCCCAAACCGACTTTGGCTACACCTTC.

The J gene is TRBJ2-2, the V gene TRBV5-1; TRBD1 aligns across 9 bases. J gave up 7 bases and V 7 bases, and 17 bases lay outside the gene matches. There are 17 residues in the CDR3. CDR1 and CDR2 from the germline V gene are SGHRS and YFSETQ. CDR3 sequence (DNA): TGCGCCAGCTCCTTGGGCCCGGGACAGGGAAGGAGCGGGGAGCTGTTTTTT. As protein: CASSLGPGQGRSGELFF.

The V and J genes are TRBV19 and TRBJ1-1; 7 bases line up with TRBD1. The CDR3 totals 15 residues. The germline V gene encodes CDR1 LNHDA and CDR2 SQIVND (reference sequence). Trimming removed 7 bases from V and 5 bases from J; junction bases left unmatched: 13. CDR3 protein: CASIPRGVRSTEAFF. Written as DNA, the CDR3 is TGTGCCAGTATTCCCAGGGGGGTAAGATCGACTGAAGCTTTCTTT.

Of note for this clone: The junction departs from germline at one end; a sequencing error may be responsible. V usage is TRBV7-7 and J usage is TRBJ2-2; 13 nucleotides align to TRBD2. Germline-derived CDR1 and CDR2 are SSHAT and FNYEAQ (reference sequence). CDR3 size: 16 residues. CDR3 loop: CASSLGLAGATGELFF. The CDR3 DNA sequence: TGTGCTAGCAGCTTAGGACTAGCGGGAGCCACCGGGGAGCTGTTTTTT.

The rearrangement uses TRBV12-3 or TRBV12-4 and TRBJ1-2; 9 bases line up with TRBD1. Trimming took 3 bases from V and 7 from J; bases not matched to a gene: 3. The CDR3 has 13 residues. The CDR3 DNA follows: TGTGCCAGCAGTTTGACAGGGGGATTTGGCTACACCTTC. Its translation is CASSLTGGFGYTF.

The chain employs TRBV4-3 and TRBJ1-4; a weak D match, TRBD1 (6 bases). The CDR3 extends over 13 amino acids. The germline CDR1 and CDR2 sequences are LGHNA and YSLEER. V was cut by 3 bases and J by 7 bases, with 9 bases left in between. CDR3 nucleotides: TGCGCCAGCAGCCATCCCAGGGGTGAAAAACTGTTTTTT. Protein sequence: CASSHPRGEKLFF.

The CDR3 spells CASSQLADHTEAFF. As DNA, the CDR3 is TGCGCCAGCAGTCAATTGGCAGACCACACTGAAGCTTTCTTT. The chain combines TRBV23-1 with TRBJ1-1; D not certain. TRBV23-1 falls under the ORF class, with uncertain function. Trimming removed 1 base at V and 3 bases at J, with 9 bases between. The CDR3 contains 14 residues.

The rearrangement links TRBV11-2 to TRBJ2-3; maybe TRBD2 (6 bases). This CDR3 is built from 13 residues. V lost 5 bases, J lost 9 bases, and 15 bases lay in between. Germline CDR1 and CDR2: SGHAT and FQNNGV. The CDR3 here is CASSPLVGGTQYF. DNA of the CDR3: TGTGCCAGCAGCCCTCTGGTCGGGGGAACGCAGTATTTT.

V and J are TRBV3-1 (or the pseudogene TRBV3-2) and TRBJ1-4, with 7 positions matching TRBD1. The length of the CDR3 is 19 residues. Germline-derived CDR1 and CDR2 are LGHDT and YNNKEL (reference sequence). V lost 0 bases and J lost 5; bases outside the gene matches: 15. The CDR3 DNA follows: TGTGCCAGCAGCCAAGAAGGTGTGGGAGGGGGCGCACCCAATGAAAAACTGTTTTTT. The encoded protein is CASSQEGVGGGAPNEKLFF.